This is a list of T cell receptor beta chains from one sample in a study of blood T cell repertoires in COVID-19. Sequenced by immunoSEQ multiplex PCR; TCRdb stores in-frame clones only, minus some. The sample records 140,000 or so clones, more than 75% being singletons. Sample: peripheral blood. The receptors were sampled from a man aged 55-75 years with acute or convalescent COVID-19. CDR3s include the opening cysteine and the closing phenylalanine or tryptophan. A D gene is named only where the DNA matches it firmly. Clone sizes are given selectively: once, few, many, or a class where the clone is expanded.

j_call	v_call	d_call	cdr3_length	clone_size	cdr3_aa	cdr3_nt
TRBJ2-2	TRBV7-7	-	15	-	CASSLGTVETGELFF	TGTGCCAGCAGCTTAGGGACAGTGGAAACCGGGGAGCTGTTTTTT
TRBJ2-7	TRBV3-1/TRBV3-2	-	13	-	CASSQDGSYEQYF	TGTGCCAGCAGCCAAGATGGCAGCTACGAGCAGTACTTC
TRBJ1-5	TRBV6-5	TRBD1	15	-	CASTRTGDSNQPQHF	TGTGCCAGCACCCGGACAGGGGATAGCAATCAGCCCCAGCATTTT
TRBJ1-1	TRBV5-1	-	15	-	CASSLSIMGGTEAFF	TGCGCCAGCAGCTTGAGTATTATGGGGGGAACTGAAGCTTTCTTT
TRBJ2-1	TRBV6-5	-	15	-	CASTLTTGSNNEQFF	TGTGCCAGCACCTTAACCACGGGGAGCAACAATGAGCAGTTCTTC
TRBJ1-4	TRBV4-1	-	16	-	CASSQERAATNEKLFF	TGCGCCAGCAGCCAAGAGCGGGCAGCAACTAATGAAAAACTGTTTTTT
TRBJ2-7	TRBV7-2	TRBD2	16	-	CASSSRTSGSRYEQYF	TGTGCCAGCAGTTCTAGGACTAGCGGGAGTCGGTACGAGCAGTACTTC
TRBJ2-2	TRBV2	-	16	-	CASTADVAWNTGELFF	TGTGCCAGCACCGCCGACGTAGCGTGGAACACCGGGGAGCTGTTTTTT
TRBJ1-5	TRBV20-1	TRBD1	15	-	CSASSTGVVSQPQHF	TGCAGTGCTAGTTCTACAGGGGTAGTTAGTCAGCCCCAGCATTTT
TRBJ2-2	TRBV9	-	15	-	CASTRGISNTGELFF	TGTGCCAGCACCCGCGGGATTTCGAACACCGGGGAGCTGTTTTTT
TRBJ1-1	TRBV21-1	-	15	many	CASSKSPGVNTEAFF	TGTGCCAGCAGCAAAAGTCCAGGGGTGAACACTGAAGCTTTCTTT
TRBJ2-2	TRBV5-1	TRBD1	15	-	CASSRAGQGNGELFF	TGCGCCAGCAGCCGTGCGGGACAGGGAAACGGGGAGCTGTTTTTT
TRBJ2-4	TRBV4-2	TRBD1	17	-	CASSQRGQGVAKNIQYF	TGTGCCAGCAGCCAACGGGGACAGGGGGTAGCCAAAAACATTCAGTACTTC
TRBJ2-7	TRBV18	TRBD1	13	-	CASSPGQQAEQYF	TGTGCCAGCTCACCGGGACAGCAGGCCGAGCAGTACTTC
TRBJ2-1	TRBV5-4	TRBD2	19	-	CASTEGAGGPRGRGNEQFF	TGTGCCAGCACCGAGGGGGCGGGAGGGCCTAGGGGGCGAGGTAATGAGCAGTTCTTC
TRBJ1-1	TRBV6-5	TRBD1	14	-	CASSYTTGASEAFF	TGTGCCAGCAGTTACACTACAGGGGCTAGTGAAGCTTTCTTT